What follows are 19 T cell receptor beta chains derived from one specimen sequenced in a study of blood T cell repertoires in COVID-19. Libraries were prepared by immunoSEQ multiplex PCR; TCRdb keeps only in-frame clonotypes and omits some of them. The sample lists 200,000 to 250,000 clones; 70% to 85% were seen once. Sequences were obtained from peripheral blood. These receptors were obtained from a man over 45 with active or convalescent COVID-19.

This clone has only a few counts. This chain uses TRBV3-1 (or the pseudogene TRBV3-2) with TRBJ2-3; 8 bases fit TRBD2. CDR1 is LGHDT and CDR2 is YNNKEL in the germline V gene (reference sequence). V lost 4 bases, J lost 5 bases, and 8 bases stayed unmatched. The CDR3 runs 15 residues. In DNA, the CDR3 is TGTGCCAGCAGCCTCACTAGCGGAGGGGTAGATACGCAGTATTTT. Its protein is CASSLTSGGVDTQYF.

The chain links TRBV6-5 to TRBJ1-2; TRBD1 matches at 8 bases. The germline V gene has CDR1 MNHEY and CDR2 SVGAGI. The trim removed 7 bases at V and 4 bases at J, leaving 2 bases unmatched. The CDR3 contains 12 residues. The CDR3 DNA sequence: TGTGCCAGCACAGGGGGCAGCTATGGCTACACCTTC. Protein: CASTGGSYGYTF.

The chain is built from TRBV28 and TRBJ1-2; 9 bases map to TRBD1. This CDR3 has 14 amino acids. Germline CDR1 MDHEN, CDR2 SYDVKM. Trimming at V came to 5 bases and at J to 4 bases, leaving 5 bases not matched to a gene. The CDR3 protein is CASSLGQGSYGYTF. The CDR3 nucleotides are TGTGCCAGCAGTCTAGGACAGGGGAGCTATGGCTACACCTTC.

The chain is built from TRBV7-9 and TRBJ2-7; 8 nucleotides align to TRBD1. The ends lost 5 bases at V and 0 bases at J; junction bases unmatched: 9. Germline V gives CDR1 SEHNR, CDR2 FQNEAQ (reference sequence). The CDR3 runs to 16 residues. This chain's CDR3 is CASSPRRQGHSYEQYF. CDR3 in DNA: TGTGCCAGCAGCCCCCGCCGACAGGGGCACTCCTACGAGCAGTACTTC.

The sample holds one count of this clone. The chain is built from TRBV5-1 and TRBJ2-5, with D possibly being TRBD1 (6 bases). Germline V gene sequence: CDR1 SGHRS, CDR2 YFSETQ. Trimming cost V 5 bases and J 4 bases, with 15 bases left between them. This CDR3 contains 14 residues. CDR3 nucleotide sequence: TGCGCCAGCAGACTGGGGGCAGGGGCAGAGACCCAGTACTTC. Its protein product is CASRLGAGAETQYF.

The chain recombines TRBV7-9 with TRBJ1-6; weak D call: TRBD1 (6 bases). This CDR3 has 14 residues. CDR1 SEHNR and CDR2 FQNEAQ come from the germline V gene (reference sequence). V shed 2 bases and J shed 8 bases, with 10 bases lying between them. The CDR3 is CASSLQQGHSPLHF. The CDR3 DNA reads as TGTGCCAGCAGCTTACAACAGGGTCATTCACCCCTCCACTTT.

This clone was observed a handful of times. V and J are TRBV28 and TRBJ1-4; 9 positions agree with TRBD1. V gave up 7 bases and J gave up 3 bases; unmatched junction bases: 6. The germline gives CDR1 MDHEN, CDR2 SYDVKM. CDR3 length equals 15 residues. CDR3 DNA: TGTGCCAGCATTACAGGGGGCGATCCTAATGAAAAACTGTTTTTT. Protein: CASITGGDPNEKLFF.

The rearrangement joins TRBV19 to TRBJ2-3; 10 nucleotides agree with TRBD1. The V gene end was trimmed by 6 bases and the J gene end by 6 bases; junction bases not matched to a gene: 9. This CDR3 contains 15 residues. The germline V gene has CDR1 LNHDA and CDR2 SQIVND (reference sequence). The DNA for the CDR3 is TGTGCCAGTAGAAAGACAGGGGGCGCAGCTGATACGCAGTATTTT. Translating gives CASRKTGGAADTQYF. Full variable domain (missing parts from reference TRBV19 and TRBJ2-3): DGGITQSPKYLFRKEGQNVTLSCEQNLNHDAMYWYRQDPGQGLRLIYYSQIVNDFQKGDIAEGYSVSREKKESFPLTVTSAQKNPTAFYLCASRKTGGAADTQYFGPGTRLTVL.

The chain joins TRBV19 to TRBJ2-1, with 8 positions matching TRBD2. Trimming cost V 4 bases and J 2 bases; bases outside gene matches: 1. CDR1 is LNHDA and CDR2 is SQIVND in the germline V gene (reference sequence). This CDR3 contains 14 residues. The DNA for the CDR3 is TGTGCCAGTAGTAAGCGGGAGCCCTACAATGAGCAGTTCTTC. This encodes CASSKREPYNEQFF.

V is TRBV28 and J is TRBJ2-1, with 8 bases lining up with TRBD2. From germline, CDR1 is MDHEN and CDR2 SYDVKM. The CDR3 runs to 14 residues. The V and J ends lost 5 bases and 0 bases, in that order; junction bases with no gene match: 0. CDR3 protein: CASSSGSSYNEQFF. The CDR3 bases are TGTGCCAGCAGTAGCGGGAGCTCCTACAATGAGCAGTTCTTC.

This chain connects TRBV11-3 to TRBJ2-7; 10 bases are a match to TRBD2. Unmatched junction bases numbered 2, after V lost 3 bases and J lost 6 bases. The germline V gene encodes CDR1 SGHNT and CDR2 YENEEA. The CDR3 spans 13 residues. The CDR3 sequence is CASSLGLASEQYF. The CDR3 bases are TGTGCCAGCAGCTTGGGACTAGCGTCCGAGCAGTACTTC.

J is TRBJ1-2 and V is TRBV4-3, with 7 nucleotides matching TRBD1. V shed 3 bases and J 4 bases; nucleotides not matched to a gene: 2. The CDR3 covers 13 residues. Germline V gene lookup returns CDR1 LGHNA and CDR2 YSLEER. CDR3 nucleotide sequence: TGCGCCAGCAGCCAGCGACAGGGCTATGGCTACACCTTC. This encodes CASSQRQGYGYTF.

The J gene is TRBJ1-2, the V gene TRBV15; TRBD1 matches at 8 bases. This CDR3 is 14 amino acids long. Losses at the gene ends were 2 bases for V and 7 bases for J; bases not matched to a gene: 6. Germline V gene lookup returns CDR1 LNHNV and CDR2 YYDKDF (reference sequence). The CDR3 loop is CATSRLDRGSGYTF. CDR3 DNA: TGTGCCACCAGCAGATTAGACAGGGGTTCTGGCTACACCTTC. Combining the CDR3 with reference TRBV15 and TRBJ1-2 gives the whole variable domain DAMVIQNPRYQVTQFGKPVTLSCSQTLNHNVMYWYQQKSSQAPKLLFHYYDKDFNNEADTPDNFQSRRPNTSFCFLDIRSPGLGDTAMYLCATSRLDRGSGYTFGSGTRLTVV.

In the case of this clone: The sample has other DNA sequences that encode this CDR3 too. CDR3 in DNA: TGTGCCAGCATCCTCCAGGGGGTCGGTACTGAAGCTTTCTTT. This gives the protein CASILQGVGTEAFF. The rearrangement links TRBV2 to TRBJ1-1; 7 bases fit TRBD1. Germline V gene data show CDR1 as SNHLY and CDR2 as FYNNEI. With V trimmed by 7 bases and J by 5 bases, 10 bases remained unmatched. The CDR3 spans 14 residues.

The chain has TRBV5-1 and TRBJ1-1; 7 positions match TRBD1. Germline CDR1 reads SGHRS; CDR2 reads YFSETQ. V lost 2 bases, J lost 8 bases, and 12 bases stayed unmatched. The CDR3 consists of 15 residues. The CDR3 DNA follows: TGCGCCAGCAGCTTCCAGGGGGTCCCGGGGGAGGAAGCTTTCTTT. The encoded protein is CASSFQGVPGEEAFF.

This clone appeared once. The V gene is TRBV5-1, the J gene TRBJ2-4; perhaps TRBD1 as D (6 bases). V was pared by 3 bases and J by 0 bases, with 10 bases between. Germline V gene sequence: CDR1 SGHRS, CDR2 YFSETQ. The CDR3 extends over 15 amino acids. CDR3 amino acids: CASSWGLVAKNIQYF. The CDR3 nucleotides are TGCGCCAGCAGCTGGGGGCTAGTAGCCAAAAACATTCAGTACTTC.

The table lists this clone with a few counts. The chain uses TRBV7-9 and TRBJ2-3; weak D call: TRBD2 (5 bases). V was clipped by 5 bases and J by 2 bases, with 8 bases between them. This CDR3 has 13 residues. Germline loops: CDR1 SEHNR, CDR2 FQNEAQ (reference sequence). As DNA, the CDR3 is TGTGCCAGCAGCCCACGGGACACAGATACGCAGTATTTT. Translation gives CASSPRDTDTQYF.

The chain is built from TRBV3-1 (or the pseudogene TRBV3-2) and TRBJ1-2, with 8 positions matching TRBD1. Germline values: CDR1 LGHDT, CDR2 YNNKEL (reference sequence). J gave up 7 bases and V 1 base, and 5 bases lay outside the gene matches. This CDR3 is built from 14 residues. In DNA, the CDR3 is TGTGCCAGCAGCCAAGGGCAGGGGGCAGGTGGCTACACCTTC. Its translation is CASSQGQGAGGYTF.

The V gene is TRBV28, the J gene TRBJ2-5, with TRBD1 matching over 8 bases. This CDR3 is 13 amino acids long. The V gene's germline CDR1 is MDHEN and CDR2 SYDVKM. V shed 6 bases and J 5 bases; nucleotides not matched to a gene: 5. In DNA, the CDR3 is TGTGCCAGCAGGACAGGGGTTGTTGAGACCCAGTACTTC. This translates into CASRTGVVETQYF.